The 15 T cell receptor beta chains presented below share a single source sample, sequenced in a study of blood T cell repertoires in COVID-19. Assay used: immunoSEQ multiplex PCR; TCRdb lists only in-frame clones, some missing. The profile covers around 210,000 clones, with roughly 85% appearing a single time and less than 6.5% taken by the ten largest. The sequenced sample was peripheral blood. These receptors were collected from a man aged 50 to 59 with COVID-19, enrolled during active disease.

The chain joins TRBV5-6 to TRBJ2-5, with 8 bases matching TRBD2. This CDR3 is 14 amino acids long. CDR1 is SGHDT, CDR2 YYEEEE, per germline. V shed 4 bases and J 1 base; nucleotides not matched to a gene: 3. Here the CDR3 reads CASSQSGGQETQYF. CDR3 in DNA: TGTGCCAGCAGCCAAAGCGGGGGCCAAGAGACCCAGTACTTC.

The V gene is TRBV29-1, the J gene TRBJ2-1, with D tentatively TRBD2 (6 bases). The CDR3 totals 14 residues. Trimming left V 5 bases short and J 4 bases short, with 15 bases between. Germline V gives CDR1 SQVTM, CDR2 ANQGSEA. In nucleotides, the CDR3 is TGCAGCGTTAAGTCCGGCGGGGCGTACAATGAGCAGTTCTTC. It is translated as CSVKSGGAYNEQFF.

This clone was observed a handful of times. This chain uses TRBV16 with TRBJ1-6; D not resolved. There are 13 residues in the CDR3. In germline, CDR1 is KGHSY, CDR2 FQNENV. V was shortened by 1 base and J by 8 bases, with 6 bases between the two germline ends. DNA of the CDR3: TGTGCCAGCAGCCAATTAGCGGATTCACCCCTCCACTTT. Protein: CASSQLADSPLHF.

The rearrangement uses TRBV24-1 and TRBJ1-2; TRBD1 aligns across 8 bases. Germline V gene sequence: CDR1 KGHDR, CDR2 SFDVKD. The J segment lost 3 bases and the V segment lost 5 bases, leaving 4 bases of the junction unmatched. This CDR3 contains 14 residues. CDR3 coding DNA: TGTGCCACCAGTGGAGGACAGGGTGACTATGGCTACACCTTC. Translated: CATSGGQGDYGYTF.

This clone was recorded only once. The rearrangement links TRBV27 to TRBJ2-1; TRBD2 aligns across 8 bases. This CDR3 region has 16 residues. Germline-derived CDR1 and CDR2 are MNHEY and SMNVEV (reference sequence). Germline trimming cut 0 bases from V and 9 bases from J; bases unmatched to any gene: 10. CDR3 sequence: CASSLSLSRGGLEQFF. DNA of the CDR3: TGTGCCAGCAGTTTATCGTTAAGTCGGGGGGGCCTTGAGCAGTTCTTC.

The chain links TRBV2 to TRBJ2-5; weak D call: TRBD2 (6 bases). V was pared by 2 bases and J by 6 bases, with 13 bases between. The length of the CDR3 is 14 residues. Germline V CDR1 and CDR2: SNHLY, FYNNEI. The CDR3 loop reads CASSETRGGQTQYF. The CDR3 region has the DNA TGTGCCAGCAGTGAAACAAGGGGAGGCCAGACCCAGTACTTC.

The chain combines TRBV29-1 with TRBJ2-2; a possible D gene is TRBD1 (5 bases). The length of the CDR3 is 13 residues. Germline CDR1 SQVTM, CDR2 ANQGSEA. The V and J ends lost 3 bases and 2 bases respectively, with 7 bases between them. Here the CDR3 reads CSVEDINTGELFF. As DNA, the CDR3 is TGCAGCGTTGAGGACATAAACACCGGGGAGCTGTTTTTT.

This clone turned up a few times. CDR3 sequence reads: CATSDTANYGYTF. In DNA, the CDR3 is TGTGCCACCAGTGATACAGCTAACTATGGCTACACCTTC. The V call is TRBV24-1, the J call TRBJ1-2, with D unresolved. V was pared by 3 bases and J by 0 bases, with 4 bases between. CDR3 length: 13 residues. CDR1 KGHDR and CDR2 SFDVKD come from the germline V gene.

The gene calls are TRBV4-1 and TRBJ1-2, with 7 bases identical to TRBD1. CDR1 and CDR2 (germline): MGHRA, YSYEKL. There are 18 residues in the CDR3. V trimming: 0 bases; J trimming: 4 bases; junction bases outside the gene matches: 14. The CDR3 DNA reads TGCGCCAGCAGCCAAGAAAGTTTGCGACAGGGATTCAGCTATGGCTACACCTTC. Translation: CASSQESLRQGFSYGYTF.

The rearrangement links TRBV28 to TRBJ1-1; a weak D match, TRBD1 (5 bases). CDR1 is MDHEN, CDR2 SYDVKM, per germline. V was shortened by 5 bases and J by 1 base, with 11 bases between the two germline ends. CDR3 length: 14 amino acids. The CDR3 region is CASSQQGRNTEAFF. As DNA, the CDR3 is TGTGCCAGCAGTCAGCAGGGAAGGAACACTGAAGCTTTCTTT.

The chain has TRBV11-2 and TRBJ2-7; TRBD1 is a possible D gene (6 bases). In germline, CDR1 is SGHAT, CDR2 FQNNGV. V was clipped by 1 base and J by 6 bases, with 13 bases between them. The CDR3 covers 14 residues. The CDR3 DNA is TGTGCCAGCAGCTTAGTCGACAGGCCCTCCGAGCAGTACTTC. As protein: CASSLVDRPSEQYF.

The table lists this clone with a few counts. The chain carries TRBV7-9 and TRBJ2-1; no clear D gene. Trimming cost V 1 base and J 4 bases, with 5 bases left between them. This CDR3 contains 13 residues. Germline V gives CDR1 SEHNR, CDR2 FQNEAQ (reference sequence). CDR3 sequence reads: CASSLDAYNEQFF. The CDR3 DNA reads as TGTGCCAGCAGCTTAGATGCGTACAATGAGCAGTTCTTC.

The chain couples TRBV5-1 to TRBJ1-6; D remains unclear. Trimming shortened V by 1 base and J by 9 bases, and 14 bases separated the two germline ends. The CDR3 runs to 15 residues. CDR1 and CDR2 from the germline V gene are SGHRS and YFSETQ. The CDR3 loop is CASSLQEGVVSPLHF. For the CDR3, the DNA is TGCGCCAGCAGCTTGCAGGAGGGAGTGGTTTCACCCCTCCACTTT.

The V and J genes are TRBV4-1 and TRBJ1-3; 7 nucleotides match TRBD1. In germline, CDR1 is MGHRA, CDR2 YSYEKL. The CDR3 consists of 16 residues. Trimming took 2 bases from V and 0 from J; bases not matched to a gene: 4. The CDR3 nucleotides are TGCGCCAGCAGCCAAACAGGGGCCCTCTCTGGAAACACCATATATTTT. Translated, it gives CASSQTGALSGNTIYF.

The gene calls are TRBV28 and TRBJ2-7, with no clear D. Trimming stripped 5 bases from V and 6 bases from J, with 8 bases between. This CDR3 spans 11 amino acids. Per germline, CDR1 MDHEN and CDR2 SYDVKM. CDR3 region: CASSNPGEQYF. CDR3 DNA sequence: TGTGCCAGCAGTAATCCAGGCGAGCAGTACTTC.